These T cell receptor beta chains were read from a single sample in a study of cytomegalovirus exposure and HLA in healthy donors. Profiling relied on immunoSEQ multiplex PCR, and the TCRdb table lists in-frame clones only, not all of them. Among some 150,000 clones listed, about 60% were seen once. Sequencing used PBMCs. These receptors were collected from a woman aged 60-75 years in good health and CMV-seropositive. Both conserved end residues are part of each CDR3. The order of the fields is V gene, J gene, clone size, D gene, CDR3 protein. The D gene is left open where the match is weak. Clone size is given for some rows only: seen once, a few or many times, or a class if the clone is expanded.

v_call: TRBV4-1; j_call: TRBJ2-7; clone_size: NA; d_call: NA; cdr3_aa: CASSQGPSVTYEQYF
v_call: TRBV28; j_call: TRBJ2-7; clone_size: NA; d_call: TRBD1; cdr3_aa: CASSFFDRGGYEQYF
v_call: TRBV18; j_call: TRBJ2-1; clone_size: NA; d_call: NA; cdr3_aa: CASSPTFQLVSSYNEQFF
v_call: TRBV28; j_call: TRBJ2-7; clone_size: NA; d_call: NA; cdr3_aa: CASSLYSYEQYF
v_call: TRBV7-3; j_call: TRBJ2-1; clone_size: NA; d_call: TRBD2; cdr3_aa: CASSALAGGYNEQFF
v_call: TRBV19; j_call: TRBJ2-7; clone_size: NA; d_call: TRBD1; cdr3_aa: CASSTGQAIPKEQYF
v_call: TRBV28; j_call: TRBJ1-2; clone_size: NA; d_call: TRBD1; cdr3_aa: CASNLAGQSNYGYTF
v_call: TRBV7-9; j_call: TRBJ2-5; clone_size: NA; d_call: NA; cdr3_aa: CASSPPVGGEETQYF
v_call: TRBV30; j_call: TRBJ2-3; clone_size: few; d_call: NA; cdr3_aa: CAWSVGGGSTDTQYF
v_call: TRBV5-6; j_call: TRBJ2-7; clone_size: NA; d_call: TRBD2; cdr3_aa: CASSPGLAGSSYEQYF
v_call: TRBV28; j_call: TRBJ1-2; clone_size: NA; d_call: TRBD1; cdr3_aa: CASKAGGEGYGYTF
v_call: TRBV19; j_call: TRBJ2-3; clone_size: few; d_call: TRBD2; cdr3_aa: CASSTSWTSGRTSTDTQYF
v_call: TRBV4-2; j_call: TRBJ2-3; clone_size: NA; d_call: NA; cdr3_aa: CASSPRGAGVNTDTQYF
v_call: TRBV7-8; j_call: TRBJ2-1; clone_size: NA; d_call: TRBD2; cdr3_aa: CASSLELTSGSNEQFF
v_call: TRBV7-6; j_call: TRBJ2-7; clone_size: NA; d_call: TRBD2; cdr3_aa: CASSGTSGGGIYEQYF
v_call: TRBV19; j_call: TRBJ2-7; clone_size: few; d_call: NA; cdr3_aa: CASMGGPVHPYEQYF
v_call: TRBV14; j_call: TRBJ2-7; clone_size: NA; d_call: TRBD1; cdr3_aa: CASSLPGTGAREQYF
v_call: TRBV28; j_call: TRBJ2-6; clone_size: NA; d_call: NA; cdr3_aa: CASSSGFGANVLTF
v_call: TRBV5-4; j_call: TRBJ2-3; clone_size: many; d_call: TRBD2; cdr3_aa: CASSLLAGGGDTQYF